A single TCR beta chain is shown here with its context. V was pared by 2 bases and J by 5 bases, with 9 bases between. The germline CDR1 and CDR2 sequences are MNHNS and SASEGT. The CDR3 consists of 13 residues. Assay used: immunoSEQ multiplex PCR; TCRdb lists only in-frame clones, some missing. The profile shows around 51,000 clones, 86% of them singletons. These data come from a study of T cell clones after liver transplantation. Study-wide context: TCRbeta sequencing after a pre-transplant mixed lymphocyte reaction identified graft-donor-reactive clones, later tracked in post-transplant blood. HCV positivity affected three of eight recipients; the rest lacked autoimmune or viral indications. Blood was drawn pre-transplant, before withdrawal, and after full or failed withdrawal.

The sample here was CD8+ T cells from blood, taken 12 months after liver transplant. The origin of this receptor is a human patient who received a liver transplant. The graft donor may have given rise to some T cells. The chain links TRBV6-1 to TRBJ1-1; D not certain. CDR3 loop: CASSELRRTEAFF. DNA for the CDR3: TGTGCCAGCAGTGAACTTCGACGGACTGAAGCTTTCTTT.